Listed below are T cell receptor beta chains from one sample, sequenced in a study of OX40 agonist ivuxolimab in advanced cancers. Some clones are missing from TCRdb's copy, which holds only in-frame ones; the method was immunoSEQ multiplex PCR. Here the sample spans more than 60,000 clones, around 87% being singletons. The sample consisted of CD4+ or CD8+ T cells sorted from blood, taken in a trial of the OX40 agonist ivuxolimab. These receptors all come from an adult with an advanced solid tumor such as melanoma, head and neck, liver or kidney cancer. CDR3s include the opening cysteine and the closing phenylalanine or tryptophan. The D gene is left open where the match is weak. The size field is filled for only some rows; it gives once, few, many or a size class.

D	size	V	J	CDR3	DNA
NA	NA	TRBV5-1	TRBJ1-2	CASSVDRANYGYTF	TGCGCCAGCAGCGTGGACAGAGCTAACTATGGCTACACCTTC
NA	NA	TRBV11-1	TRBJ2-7	CASSRSGTNYEQYF	TGTGCCAGCAGCCGATCCGGGACCAACTACGAGCAGTACTTC
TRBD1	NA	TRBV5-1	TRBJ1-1	CASSGGQPNTEAFF	TGCGCCAGCAGCGGGGGACAGCCGAACACTGAAGCTTTCTTT
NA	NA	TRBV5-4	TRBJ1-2	CASSLTQGADGYTF	TGTGCCAGCAGCTTGACTCAGGGAGCGGATGGCTACACCTTC
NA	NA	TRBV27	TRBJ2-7	CASSLNPTTLYEQYF	TGTGCCAGCAGTTTAAACCCTACCACCCTCTACGAGCAGTACTTC
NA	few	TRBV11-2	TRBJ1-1	CASSLVSGRTGTEAFF	TGTGCCAGCAGCTTAGTAAGTGGCAGGACGGGCACTGAAGCTTTCTTT
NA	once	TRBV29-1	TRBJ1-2	CSVGDGNYGYTF	TGCAGCGTTGGTGACGGGAACTATGGCTACACCTTC
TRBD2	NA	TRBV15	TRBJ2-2	CATSRGSFGGGHGELFF	TGTGCCACCAGCAGAGGAAGTTTTGGCGGGGGGCACGGGGAGCTGTTTTTT
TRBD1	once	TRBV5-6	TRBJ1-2	CASSTGQENYGYTF	TGTGCCAGCAGCACGGGACAGGAGAACTATGGCTACACCTTC
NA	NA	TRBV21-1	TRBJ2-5	CASSTDCLGETQYF	TGTGCCAGCAGCACGGACTGCCTGGGTGAGACCCAGTACTTC
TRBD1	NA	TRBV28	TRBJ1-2	CASSSGTVPFDYTF	TGTGCCAGCAGTTCGGGGACAGTGCCCTTCGACTACACCTTC
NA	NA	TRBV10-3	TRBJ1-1	CAISESLAGDAFF	TGTGCCATCAGTGAGTCGTTGGCCGGGGACGCTTTCTTT
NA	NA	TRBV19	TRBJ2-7	CASSIDRGYEQYF	TGTGCCAGTAGTATAGACCGGGGATACGAGCAGTACTTC
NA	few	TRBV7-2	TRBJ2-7	CASSSRTGTYEQYF	TGTGCCAGCAGCTCGAGGACGGGTACCTACGAGCAGTACTTC
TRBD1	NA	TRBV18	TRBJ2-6	CASSGQASLSANVLTF	TGTGCCAGCTCTGGACAGGCATCTCTGTCGGCCAACGTCCTGACTTTC
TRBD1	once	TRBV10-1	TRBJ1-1	CASSEGTVNTEAFF	TGCGCCAGCAGTGAGGGGACAGTGAACACTGAAGCTTTCTTT
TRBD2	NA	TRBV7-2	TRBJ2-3	CASSFGRGDTQYF	TGTGCCAGCAGCTTCGGGAGGGGGGATACGCAGTATTTT
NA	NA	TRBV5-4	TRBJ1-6	CASSLPTGMGSPLHF	TGTGCCAGCAGCTTACCGACCGGGATGGGTTCACCCCTCCACTTT
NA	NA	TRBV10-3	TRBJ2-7	CAITSGAGGEQYF	TGTGCCATCACGAGCGGGGCAGGGGGCGAGCAGTACTTC
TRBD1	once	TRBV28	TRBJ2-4	CASSFPGQLNIQYF	TGTGCCAGCAGTTTCCCGGGACAGTTGAACATTCAGTACTTC
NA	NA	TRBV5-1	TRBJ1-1	CASSFQVDTEAFF	TGCGCCAGCAGCTTTCAGGTTGACACTGAAGCTTTCTTT
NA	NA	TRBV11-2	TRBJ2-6	CASSLGGSGANVLTF	TGTGCCAGCAGCTTGGGTGGATCTGGGGCCAACGTCCTGACTTTC
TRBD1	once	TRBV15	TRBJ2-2	CATKGGGSANTGELFF	TGTGCCACCAAAGGGGGCGGATCGGCGAACACCGGGGAGCTGTTTTTT
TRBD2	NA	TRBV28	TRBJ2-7	CASSLCYLDTRTSETYEQYF	TGTGCCAGCAGTTTATGCTATTTAGATACGAGGACTAGCGAAACCTACGAGCAGTACTTC
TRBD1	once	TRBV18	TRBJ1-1	CASSKGQKNTEAFF	TGTGCCAGCTCAAAGGGACAGAAGAACACTGAAGCTTTCTTT
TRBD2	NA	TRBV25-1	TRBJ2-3	CASRASIAGGWDTQYF	TGTGCCAGCAGGGCTTCGATAGCGGGAGGATGGGATACGCAGTATTTT
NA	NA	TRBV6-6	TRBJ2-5	CASSYSVVSETQYF	TGTGCCAGCAGTTACTCTGTGGTTTCAGAGACCCAGTACTTC
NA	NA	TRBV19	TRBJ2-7	CASSMVATGHTYEQYF	TGTGCCAGTAGTATGGTCGCGACGGGCCATACCTACGAGCAGTACTTC
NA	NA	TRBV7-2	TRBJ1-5	CASSLGVGNQPQHF	TGTGCCAGCAGCTTGGGGGTAGGCAATCAGCCCCAGCATTTT
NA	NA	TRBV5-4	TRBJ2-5	CASSATRDGQETQYF	TGTGCCAGCAGCGCCACCCGGGACGGCCAAGAGACCCAGTACTTC
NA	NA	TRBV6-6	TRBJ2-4	CASSYSTQGKNIQYF	TGTGCCAGCAGTTACTCTACCCAGGGGAAAAACATTCAGTACTTC
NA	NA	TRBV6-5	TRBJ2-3	CASSYSSDFTDTQYF	TGTGCCAGCAGTTACAGCTCCGATTTCACAGATACGCAGTATTTT
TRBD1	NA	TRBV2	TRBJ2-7	CASYGQGSSYEQYF	TGTGCCAGCTATGGACAGGGAAGTTCTTACGAGCAGTACTTC
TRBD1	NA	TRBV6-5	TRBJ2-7	CASRPGTGVFYEQYF	TGTGCCAGCAGACCCGGGACAGGGGTTTTCTACGAGCAGTACTTC
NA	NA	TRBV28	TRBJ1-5	CASRGAGQPQHF	TGTGCCAGCAGGGGGGCTGGACAGCCCCAGCATTTT
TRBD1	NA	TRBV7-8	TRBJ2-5	CASSSRQGGPQETQYF	TGTGCCAGCAGCTCCAGACAGGGGGGACCCCAAGAGACCCAGTACTTC
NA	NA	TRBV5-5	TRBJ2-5	CASSLAGTQETQYF	TGTGCCAGCAGCTTAGCCGGGACACAAGAGACCCAGTACTTC
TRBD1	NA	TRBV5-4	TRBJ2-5	CASSTGSRGQGETQYF	TGTGCCAGCTCCACCGGGAGCAGGGGGCAGGGAGAGACCCAGTACTTC
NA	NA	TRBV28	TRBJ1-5	CASSILLGSSAKVKSNQPQHF	TGTGCCAGCAGTATTCTCCTCGGGAGTAGTGCGAAGGTTAAATCCAATCAGCCCCAGCATTTT
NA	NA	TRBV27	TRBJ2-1	CASSLVGGVYNEQFF	TGTGCCAGCAGTTTGGTCGGGGGCGTCTACAATGAGCAGTTCTTC
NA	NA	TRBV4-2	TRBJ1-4	CATSLQGGGNEKLFF	TGTGCCACGTCACTACAGGGCGGGGGTAATGAAAAACTGTTTTTT
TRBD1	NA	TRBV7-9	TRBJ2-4	CASSLGSGTEGIQYF	TGTGCCAGCAGCTTAGGATCCGGGACAGAGGGTATTCAGTACTTC
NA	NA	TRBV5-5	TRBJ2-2	CASSSRLATTGELFF	TGTGCCAGCAGCTCCCGGTTAGCTACTACCGGGGAGCTGTTTTTT
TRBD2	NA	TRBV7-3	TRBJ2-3	CASSLLAGTDTQYF	TGTGCCAGCAGCCTACTAGCGGGAACAGATACGCAGTATTTT
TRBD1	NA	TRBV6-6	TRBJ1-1	CASRETGGLITEAFF	TGTGCCAGCAGAGAAACAGGGGGCCTGATCACTGAAGCTTTCTTT
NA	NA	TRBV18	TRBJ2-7	CASSPQGGSYEQYF	TGTGCCAGCTCACCACAGGGGGGCTCCTACGAGCAGTACTTC
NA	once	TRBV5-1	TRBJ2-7	CASSFADSSEQYF	TGCGCCAGCAGCTTCGCCGACAGCTCCGAGCAGTACTTC
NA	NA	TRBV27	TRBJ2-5	CASSLGSSLKETQYF	TGTGCCAGCAGTTTAGGGTCTAGCCTAAAAGAGACCCAGTACTTC
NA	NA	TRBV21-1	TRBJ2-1	CASSKILALGSYNEQFF	TGTGCCAGCAGCAAGATTCTAGCGCTAGGCTCCTACAATGAGCAGTTCTTC
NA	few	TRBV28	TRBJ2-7	CASKVVVGYEQYF	TGTGCCAGTAAGGTTGTAGTAGGCTACGAGCAGTACTTC
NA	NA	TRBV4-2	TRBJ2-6	CASSQDIAGTGANVLTF	TGTGCCAGCAGCCAAGATATAGCAGGGACTGGGGCCAACGTCCTGACTTTC
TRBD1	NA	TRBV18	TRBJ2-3	CASSTSTGGSDTQYF	TGTGCCAGCTCAACGTCGACAGGGGGCTCAGATACGCAGTATTTT
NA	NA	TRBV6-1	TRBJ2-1	CASSGYRVDEQFF	TGTGCCAGCAGTGGCTACAGGGTGGATGAGCAGTTCTTC
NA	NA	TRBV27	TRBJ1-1	CASSLSENTEAFF	TGTGCCAGCAGTTTATCGGAGAACACTGAAGCTTTCTTT
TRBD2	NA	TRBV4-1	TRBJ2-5	CASSQTHTGRGETQYF	TGCGCCAGCAGCCAAACGCATACCGGGAGGGGAGAGACCCAGTACTTC
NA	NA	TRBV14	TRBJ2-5	CASSPLTSVVETQYF	TGTGCCAGCAGCCCACTGACTAGTGTTGTGGAGACCCAGTACTTC
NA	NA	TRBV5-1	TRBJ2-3	CASSFRGRGTDTQYF	TGCGCCAGCAGCTTTAGGGGAAGGGGCACAGATACGCAGTATTTT